This TCR beta chain came from a study of Graves' ophthalmopathy and Graves' hyperthyroidism. The V and J ends lost 1 base and 0 bases, in that order; junction bases with no gene match: 9. This CDR3 is 18 amino acids long. Per the germline V gene, CDR1 is SGHVS and CDR2 is FQNEAQ. People with hyperthyroidism were aged 18 to 65 and newly diagnosed, under 2 months' duration. Exclusion criteria comprised other autoimmune diseases, uncontrolled infections, pregnancy or lactation in patients. RNA transcripts were the template, and TCR beta CDR3 regions were amplified from them. RT-PCR was first run with HTBI primers, then multiplex PCR in a second round. TCRdb redid the calling of the multiplex PCR reads with MiXCR, one entry per CDR3 protein. The sample yields about 1.1 million distinct CDR3 sequences, roughly 35% seen once.

This sequence joins TRBV7-8 and TRBJ2-7; 10 bases are shared with TRBD2. Sequencing was carried out using peripheral blood or thyroid tissue (not recorded which). The sequence derives from an adult man with Graves' hyperthyroidism. This CDR3 is CASSLGARRLAGSYEQYF. In DNA, the CDR3 is TGTGCCAGCAGCTTAGGGGCAAGAAGACTAGCGGGCTCCTACGAGCAGTACTTC.